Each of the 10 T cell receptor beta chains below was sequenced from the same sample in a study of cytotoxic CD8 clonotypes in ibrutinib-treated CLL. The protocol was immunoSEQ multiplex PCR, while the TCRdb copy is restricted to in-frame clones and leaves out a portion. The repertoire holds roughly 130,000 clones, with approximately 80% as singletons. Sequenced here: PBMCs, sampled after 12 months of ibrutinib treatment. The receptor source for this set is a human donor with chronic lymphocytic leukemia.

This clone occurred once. Written as DNA, the CDR3 is TGTGCCAGCACTAGCGGGTCCCTATACAATGAGCAGTTCTTC. Amino acid sequence: CASTSGSLYNEQFF. The V call is TRBV27, the J call TRBJ2-1; 8 positions match TRBD2. V trimming: 7 bases; J trimming: 4 bases; junction bases outside the gene matches: 6. Germline assignment: CDR1 MNHEY and CDR2 SMNVEV (reference sequence). The CDR3 is made up of 14 amino acids.

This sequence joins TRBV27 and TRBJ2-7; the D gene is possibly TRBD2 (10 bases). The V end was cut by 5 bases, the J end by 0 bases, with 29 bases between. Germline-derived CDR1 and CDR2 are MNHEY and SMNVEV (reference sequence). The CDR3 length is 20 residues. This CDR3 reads CASSNYRGPGTSADSYEQYF. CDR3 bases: TGTGCCAGCAGTAACTACAGGGGGCCCGGGACTAGCGCTGACTCCTACGAGCAGTACTTC.

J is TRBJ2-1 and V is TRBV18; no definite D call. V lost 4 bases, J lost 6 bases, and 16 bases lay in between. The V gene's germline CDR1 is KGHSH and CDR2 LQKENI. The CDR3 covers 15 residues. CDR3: CASSHQRLGPNEQFF. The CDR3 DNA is TGTGCCAGCTCACACCAACGTTTGGGTCCCAATGAGCAGTTCTTC.

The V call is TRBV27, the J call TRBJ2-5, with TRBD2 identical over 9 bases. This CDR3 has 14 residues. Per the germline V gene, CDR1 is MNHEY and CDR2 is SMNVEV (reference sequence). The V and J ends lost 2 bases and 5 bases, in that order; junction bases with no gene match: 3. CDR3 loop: CASSLGTSSETQYF. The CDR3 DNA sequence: TGTGCCAGCAGTTTAGGGACTAGCAGTGAGACCCAGTACTTC.

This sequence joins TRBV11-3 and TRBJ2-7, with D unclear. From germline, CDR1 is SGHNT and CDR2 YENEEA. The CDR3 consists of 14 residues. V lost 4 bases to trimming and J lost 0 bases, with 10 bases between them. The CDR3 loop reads CASSSGGSSYEQYF. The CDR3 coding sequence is TGTGCCAGCAGCTCCGGTGGCAGCTCCTACGAGCAGTACTTC.

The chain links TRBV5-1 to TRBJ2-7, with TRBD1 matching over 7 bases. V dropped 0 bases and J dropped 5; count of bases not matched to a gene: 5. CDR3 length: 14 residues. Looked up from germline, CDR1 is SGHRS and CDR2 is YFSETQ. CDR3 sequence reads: CASSLEGGEDEQYF. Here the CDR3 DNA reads TGCGCCAGCAGCTTGGAAGGGGGCGAGGACGAGCAGTACTTC.

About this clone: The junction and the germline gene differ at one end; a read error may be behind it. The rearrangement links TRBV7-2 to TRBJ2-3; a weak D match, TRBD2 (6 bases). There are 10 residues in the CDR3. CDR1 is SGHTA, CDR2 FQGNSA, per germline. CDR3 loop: CASRPRLESF. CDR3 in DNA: TGTGCCAGCAGACCCCGACTAGAGAGTTTT. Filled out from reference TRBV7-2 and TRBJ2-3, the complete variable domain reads GAGVSQSPSNKVTEKGKDVELRCDPISGHTALYWYRQSLGQGLEFLIYFQGNSAPDKSGLPSDRFSAERTGGSVSTLTIQRTQQEDSAVYLCASRPRLESFGPGTRLTVL.

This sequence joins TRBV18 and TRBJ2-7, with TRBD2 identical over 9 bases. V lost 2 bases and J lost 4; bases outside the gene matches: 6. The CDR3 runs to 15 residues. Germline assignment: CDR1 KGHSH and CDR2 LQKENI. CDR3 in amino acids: CASSPAIAGVYEQYF. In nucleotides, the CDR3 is TGTGCCAGCTCACCAGCTATAGCGGGAGTGTACGAGCAGTACTTC. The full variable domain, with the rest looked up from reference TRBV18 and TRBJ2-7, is NAGVMQNPRHLVRRRGQEARLRCSPMKGHSHVYWYRQLPEEGLKFMVYLQKENIIDESGMPKERFSAEFPKEGPSILRIQQVVRGDSAAYFCASSPAIAGVYEQYFGPGTRLTVT.

The CDR3 DNA sequence: TGTGCCAGCAGCCAAGAGACTAGCACCTACAATGAGCAGTTCTTC. Its translation: CASSQETSTYNEQFF. This chain links TRBV7-8 with TRBJ2-1; 7 bases align to TRBD2. CDR1 is SGHVS and CDR2 is FQNEAQ in the germline V gene. Trimming removed 5 bases from V and 2 bases from J; junction bases left unmatched: 6. This CDR3 comprises 15 residues.

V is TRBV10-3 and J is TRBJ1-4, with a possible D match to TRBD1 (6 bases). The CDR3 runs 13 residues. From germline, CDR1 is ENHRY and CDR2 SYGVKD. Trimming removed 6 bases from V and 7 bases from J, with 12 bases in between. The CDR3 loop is CAIRQGSAEKLFF. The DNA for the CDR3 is TGTGCCATCAGACAGGGCAGCGCTGAAAAACTGTTTTTT.